This T cell receptor (beta chain) was observed in a study of blood T cell repertoires in COVID-19. Study overall: Material from acute and convalescent COVID-19 was sourced from the United States, Italy and Spain. PBMCs, B-cell-depleted T cells, or T cells were the source of the cDNA or gDNA that made up the material.

This clone was seen once. CDR3 length: 17 amino acids. With V trimmed by 4 bases and J by 0 bases, 8 bases remained unmatched. Germline CDR1 SGHDN, CDR2 FVKESK. In the original processing: Amplification from reference gene primers served as the basis for estimated nucleated cell counts. This table comes from immunoSEQ multiplex PCR, and its TCRdb copy is limited to in-frame clones, with some not included. V and J calls and clone size are those listed in that table; D and trimming were worked out from the DNA. The sample lists around 94,000 clones; 80% were seen once. Sequencing was done on a sample of peripheral blood. This receptor was obtained from a human donor in a cohort sampled during active COVID-19. The chain couples TRBV14 to TRBJ2-4; 8 positions agree with TRBD1. CDR3 in amino acids: CASSPLRTGLAKNIQYF. The CDR3 coding sequence is TGTGCCAGCAGCCCATTAAGGACAGGGCTAGCCAAAAACATTCAGTACTTC.